Each of the 9 T cell receptor beta chains below was sequenced from the same sample in a study of cytomegalovirus exposure and HLA in healthy donors (dated by TCRdb to the late 2010s). The library was produced with the immunoSEQ multiplex PCR assay. The multiplex PCR relied on a mix of 60 forward primers for TCR Vbeta segments and 13 reverse primers for TCR Jbeta segments. This is the immuneACCESS table as TCRdb keeps it, with only in-frame sequences that have V and J called. A part of the clones is gone; compared with another copy, unresolved V genes explain less than half, and the rest is unexplained. The sample data list about 200,000 clones, and 12% of these were observed just once. Of the sample, about 7.8% is held by the ten largest clones. Source material: PBMCs. The receptor source for this set is a man between 45 and 60 years old in good health and CMV-seropositive.

This clone was observed a handful of times. The chain combines TRBV4-3 with TRBJ1-3; D call uncertain. Germline CDR1 and CDR2: LGHNA and YSLEER. This CDR3 contains 16 residues. V lost 0 bases to trimming and J lost 0 bases, with 9 bases between them. The CDR3 nucleotides read TGCGCCAGCAGCCAAGAGGTGACTGTCTCTGGAAACACCATATATTTT. It codes for CASSQEVTVSGNTIYF.

This clone was found a few times. The gene calls are TRBV29-1 and TRBJ2-2; D not resolved. CDR1 is SQVTM and CDR2 is ANQGSEA in the germline V gene. This CDR3 comprises 15 residues. V was trimmed by 6 bases and J by 1 base, leaving 15 bases between them. For the CDR3, the DNA is TGCAGCGTAAGACCCCAGTACAGGAACACCGGGGAGCTGTTTTTT. Protein: CSVRPQYRNTGELFF.

The V and J genes are TRBV5-1 and TRBJ1-2; no reliable D call. There are 13 residues in the CDR3. V shed 0 bases and J shed 8 bases, with 11 bases lying between them. Germline assignment: CDR1 SGHRS and CDR2 YFSETQ. Here the CDR3 reads CASSLEGRGGYTF. CDR3 bases: TGCGCCAGCAGCTTGGAAGGCCGCGGGGGCTACACCTTC. The whole variable domain, filled in from reference TRBV5-1 and TRBJ1-2, reads KAGVTQTPRYLIKTRGQQVTLSCSPISGHRSVSWYQQTPGQGLQFLFEYFSETQRNKGNFPGRFSGRQFSNSRSEMNVSTLELGDSALYLCASSLEGRGGYTFGSGTRLTVV.

This clone was counted a few times. The chain joins TRBV7-9 to TRBJ2-5; 9 bases are shared with TRBD1. Germline V gene sequence: CDR1 SEHNR, CDR2 FQNEAQ (reference sequence). The CDR3 has 14 amino acids. The V gene end was trimmed by 7 bases and the J gene end by 9 bases; junction bases not matched to a gene: 12. CDR3: CASNPGTGKGAQYF. The CDR3, as DNA: TGTGCCAGCAACCCCGGGACAGGGAAGGGGGCCCAGTACTTC.

This clone has just one count. The genes are TRBV19 and TRBJ1-3; a possible D gene is TRBD1 (6 bases). This CDR3 is built from 14 residues. Trimming pared 7 bases from V and 0 bases from J, leaving 10 bases between. Looked up from germline, CDR1 is LNHDA and CDR2 is SQIVND (reference sequence). The CDR3 reads CASKGQISGNTIYF. Here the CDR3 DNA reads TGTGCCAGTAAAGGACAGATCTCTGGAAACACCATATATTTT.

The V gene is TRBV5-6, the J gene TRBJ2-3, with 8 positions matching TRBD1. From germline, CDR1 is SGHDT and CDR2 YYEEEE. The CDR3 extends over 15 amino acids. The J segment lost 5 bases and the V segment lost 3 bases, leaving 8 bases of the junction unmatched. The CDR3 spells CASSSDRVHGDTQYF. CDR3 DNA: TGTGCCAGCAGCTCGGACAGGGTCCACGGAGATACGCAGTATTTT.

The genes are TRBV10-1 and TRBJ2-3; 12 positions match TRBD2. In germline, CDR1 is WNHNN, CDR2 SYGVQD (reference sequence). V was clipped by 3 bases and J by 4 bases; unmatched bases: 5. The CDR3 consists of 16 residues. CDR3 sequence reads: CASSDGLAGGPDTQYF. In DNA form, the CDR3 reads TGCGCCAGCAGTGATGGGCTAGCGGGGGGGCCAGATACGCAGTATTTT.

On this clone: Other DNA sequences from this sample encode an identical CDR3 as well. The chain links TRBV7-3 to TRBJ2-3; D ambiguous. The germline V and J ends were trimmed by 0 bases and 0 bases, with 4 bases remaining between them. Per germline, CDR1 SGHTA and CDR2 FQGTGA. The CDR3 is 14 amino acids. The CDR3 nucleotides read TGTGCCAGCAGCTTAACAGCTAGCACAGATACGCAGTATTTT. Translating it yields CASSLTASTDTQYF. The full variable domain, rest sourced from reference TRBV7-3 and TRBJ2-3, is GAGVSQTPSNKVTEKGKYVELRCDPISGHTALYWYRQSLGQGPEFLIYFQGTGAADDSGLPNDRFFAVRPEGSVSTLKIQRTERGDSAVYLCASSLTASTDTQYFGPGTRLTVL.

The V call is TRBV7-2, the J call TRBJ2-2, with 7 bases aligning to TRBD2. CDR1 and CDR2 (germline): SGHTA, FQGNSA. The CDR3 is made up of 16 amino acids. V trimming: 1 base; J trimming: 6 bases; junction bases outside the gene matches: 8. DNA for the CDR3: TGTGCCAGCAGCTTAGGGCCCGGGGGGTCGGCCGGGGAGCTGTTTTTT. Protein: CASSLGPGGSAGELFF.